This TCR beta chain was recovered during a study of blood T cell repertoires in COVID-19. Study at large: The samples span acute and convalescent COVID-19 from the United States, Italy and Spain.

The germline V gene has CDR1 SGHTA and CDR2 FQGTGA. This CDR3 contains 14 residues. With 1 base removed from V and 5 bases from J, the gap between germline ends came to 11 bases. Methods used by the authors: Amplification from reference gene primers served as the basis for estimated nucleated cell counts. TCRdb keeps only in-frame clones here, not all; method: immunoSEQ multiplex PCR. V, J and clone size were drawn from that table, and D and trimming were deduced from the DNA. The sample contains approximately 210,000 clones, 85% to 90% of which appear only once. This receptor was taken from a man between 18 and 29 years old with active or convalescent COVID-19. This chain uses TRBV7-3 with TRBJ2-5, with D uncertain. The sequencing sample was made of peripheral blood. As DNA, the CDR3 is TGTGCCAGCAGCTTAAGCTCCGGGTCCGAGACCCAGTACTTC. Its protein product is CASSLSSGSETQYF.